The clone carrying this T cell receptor beta chain showed up just a few times. It was template switching that added a universal primer site, and there were unique molecular identifiers on the cDNA. TCRdb ran MiXCR on the 5' RACE reads and lists one entry per CDR3 protein. The data contain 350,000 or so distinct CDR3 sequences, approximately 13% of them singletons. The source of the sample is a study of identical twins. The V and J ends lost 3 bases and 3 bases respectively, with 9 bases between them. The CDR3 runs to 13 residues. These data were likewise used in another study, on yellow fever vaccine responses in identical twins.

The sequence came from a woman aged 18 to 35 in good health. The sequenced sample consisted of CD8+ T cells sorted from blood. The chain has TRBV12-3 or TRBV12-4 and TRBJ2-7; tentatively, D is TRBD2 (5 bases). The CDR3 nucleotides read TGTGCCAGCAGTTTTGGTAGCGTCTACGAGCAGTACTTC. Translated, it gives CASSFGSVYEQYF.